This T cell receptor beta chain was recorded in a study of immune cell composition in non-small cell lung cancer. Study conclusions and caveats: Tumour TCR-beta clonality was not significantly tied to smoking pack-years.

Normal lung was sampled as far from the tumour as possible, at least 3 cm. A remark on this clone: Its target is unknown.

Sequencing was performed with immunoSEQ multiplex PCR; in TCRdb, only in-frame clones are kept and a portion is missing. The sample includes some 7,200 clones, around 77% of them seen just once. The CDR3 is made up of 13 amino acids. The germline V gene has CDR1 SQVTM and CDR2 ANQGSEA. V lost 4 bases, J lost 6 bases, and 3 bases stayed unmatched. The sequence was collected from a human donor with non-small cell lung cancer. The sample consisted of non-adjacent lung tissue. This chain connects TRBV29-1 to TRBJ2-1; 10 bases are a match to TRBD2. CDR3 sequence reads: CSVVAGGVNEQFF. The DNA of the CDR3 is TGCAGCGTTGTAGCGGGAGGAGTCAATGAGCAGTTCTTC.